This T cell receptor beta chain was retrieved from a study of response to subunit inactivated influenza vaccine. Study results and caveats: Each seasonal influenza vaccination recruits few new T cells, the authors suggested.

TCRdb re-derived calls from the RT-PCR reads in MiXCR, one entry per CDR3 protein. This table has 610,000 or so distinct CDR3 sequences, 14% appearing once. Comments on this clonotype: Its antigen is not identified.

CDR1 and CDR2 from the germline V gene are MGHRA and YSYEKL. There are 14 residues in the CDR3. V was pared by 7 bases and J by 6 bases, with 9 bases of the junction left unmatched. J is TRBJ1-1 and V is TRBV4-1, with 9 bases identical to TRBD1. This specimen consisted of PBMCs from blood, obtained about 11 days after vaccination. This receptor was identified in a man between 45 and 60 years old who received an inactivated influenza vaccine. The CDR3 reads CASNRDRASAEAFF. CDR3 coding DNA: TGCGCCAGCAACAGGGACAGGGCGTCCGCTGAAGCTTTCTTT.